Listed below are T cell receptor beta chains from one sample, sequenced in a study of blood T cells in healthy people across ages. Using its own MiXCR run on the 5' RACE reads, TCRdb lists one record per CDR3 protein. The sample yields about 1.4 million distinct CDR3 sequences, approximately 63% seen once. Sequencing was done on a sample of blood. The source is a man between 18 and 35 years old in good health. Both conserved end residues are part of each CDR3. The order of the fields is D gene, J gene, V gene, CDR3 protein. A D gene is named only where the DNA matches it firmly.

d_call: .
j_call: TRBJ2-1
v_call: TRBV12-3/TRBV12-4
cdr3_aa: CASSWVVGHEQFF

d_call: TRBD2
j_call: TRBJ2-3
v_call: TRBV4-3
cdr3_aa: CASSPGGTSGFTDTQYF

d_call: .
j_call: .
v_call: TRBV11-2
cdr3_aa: CASTSASPYNEQYF

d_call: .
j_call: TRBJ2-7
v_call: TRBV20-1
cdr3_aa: CSAKPGLRTYEQYF

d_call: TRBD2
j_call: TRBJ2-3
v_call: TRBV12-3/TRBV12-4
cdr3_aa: CASSWGLSNTDTQYF

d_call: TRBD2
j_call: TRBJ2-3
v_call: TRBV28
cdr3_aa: CASSSGLAGGVQYF

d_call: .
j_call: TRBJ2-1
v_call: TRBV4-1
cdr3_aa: CASSQEPVPYNEQFF

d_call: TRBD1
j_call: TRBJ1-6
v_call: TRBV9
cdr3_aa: CASSVERGRTPLHF

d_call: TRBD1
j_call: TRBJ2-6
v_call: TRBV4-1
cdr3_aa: CASSQVSFRTGGAGANVLTF

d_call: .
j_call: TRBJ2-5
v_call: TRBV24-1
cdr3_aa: CATSDLFGDRQETQYF

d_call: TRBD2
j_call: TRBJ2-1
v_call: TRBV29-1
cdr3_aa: CSASRSGTYNEQFF

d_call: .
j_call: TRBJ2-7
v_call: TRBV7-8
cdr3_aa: CASSPRLEGGSSYEQYF

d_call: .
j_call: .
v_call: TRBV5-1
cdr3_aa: CASSEGDQSGYEQYF

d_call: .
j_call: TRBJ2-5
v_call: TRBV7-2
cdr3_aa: CASSPSRGVKQETQYF

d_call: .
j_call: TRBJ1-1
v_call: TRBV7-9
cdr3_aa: CASSFSVPEAFF

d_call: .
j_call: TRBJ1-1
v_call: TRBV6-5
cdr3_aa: CASSYAGAEAFF

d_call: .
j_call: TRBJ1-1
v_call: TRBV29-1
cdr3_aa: CSATSAKTNTEAFF

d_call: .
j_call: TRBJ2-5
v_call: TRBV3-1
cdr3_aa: CASSQDWAEETQYF

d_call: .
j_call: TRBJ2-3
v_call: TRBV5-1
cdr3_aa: CASSLLGRASTDTQYF

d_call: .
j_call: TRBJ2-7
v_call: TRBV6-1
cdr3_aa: CASELPGSYEQYF

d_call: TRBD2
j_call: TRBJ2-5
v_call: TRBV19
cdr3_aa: CASTLRGNQETQYF

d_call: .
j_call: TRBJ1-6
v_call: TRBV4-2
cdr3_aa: CASSQGEYNSPLHF

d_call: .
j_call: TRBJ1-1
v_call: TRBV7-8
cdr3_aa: CASSLARDAEAFF

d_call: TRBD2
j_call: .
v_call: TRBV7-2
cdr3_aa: CASSLLAGVETQYF

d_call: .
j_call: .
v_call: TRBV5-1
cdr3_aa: CASSLAQVMGYEQYF

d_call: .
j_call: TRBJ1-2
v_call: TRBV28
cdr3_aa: CASSGWGLDYGYTF

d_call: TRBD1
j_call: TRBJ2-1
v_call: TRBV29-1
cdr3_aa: CSVDRGQVTYNEQFF

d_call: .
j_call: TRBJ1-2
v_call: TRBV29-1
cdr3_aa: CSVGGGYGYTF

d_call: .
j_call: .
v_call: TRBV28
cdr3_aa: CASRPLQGFSSEQYF

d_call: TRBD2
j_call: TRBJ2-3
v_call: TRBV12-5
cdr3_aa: CASGSTLALADTQYF

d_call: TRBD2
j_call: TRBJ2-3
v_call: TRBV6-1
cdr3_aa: CASSELRRPSGRSGTQYF

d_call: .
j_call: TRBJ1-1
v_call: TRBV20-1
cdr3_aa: CSARKWTPSTEAFF

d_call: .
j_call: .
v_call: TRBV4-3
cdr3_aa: CASSPDPTRGTQYF

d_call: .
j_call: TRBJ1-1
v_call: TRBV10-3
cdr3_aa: CAIGRNTEAFF

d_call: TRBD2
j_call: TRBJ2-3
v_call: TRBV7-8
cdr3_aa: CASSLRPSGGPTDTQYF

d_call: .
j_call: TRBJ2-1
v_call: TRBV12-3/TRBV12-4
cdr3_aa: CASSLPQGLLNEQFF

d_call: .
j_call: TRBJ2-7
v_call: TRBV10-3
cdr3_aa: CAVLGTGTGTYEQYF

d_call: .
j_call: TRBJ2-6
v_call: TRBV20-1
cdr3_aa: CSARGGYSGANVLTF

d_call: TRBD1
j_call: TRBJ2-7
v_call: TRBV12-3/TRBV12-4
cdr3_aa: CASSTGTGKYEQYF

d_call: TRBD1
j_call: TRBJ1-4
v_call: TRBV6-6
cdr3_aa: CASNRGFITNEKLFF

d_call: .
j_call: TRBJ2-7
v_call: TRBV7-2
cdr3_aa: CASSPFPYEQYF

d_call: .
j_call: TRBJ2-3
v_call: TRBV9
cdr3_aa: CASSETSRADTQYF

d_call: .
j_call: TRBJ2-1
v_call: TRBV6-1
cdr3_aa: CASSDMGGNEQFF

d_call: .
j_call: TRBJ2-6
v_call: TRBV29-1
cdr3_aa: CSVGVSGANVLTF

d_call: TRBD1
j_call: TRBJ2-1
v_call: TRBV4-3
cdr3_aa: CASSLGGQGLYNEQFF

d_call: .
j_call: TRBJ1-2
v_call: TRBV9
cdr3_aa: CASGGQNYGYTF

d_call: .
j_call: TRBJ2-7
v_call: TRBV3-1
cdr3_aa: CASSQDRGRSWYEQYF

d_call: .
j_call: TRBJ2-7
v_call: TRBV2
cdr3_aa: CASSGYWGRGTYERYF

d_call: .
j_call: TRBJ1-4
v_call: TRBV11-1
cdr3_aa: CASSLSFGRRGEGSTNEKLFF

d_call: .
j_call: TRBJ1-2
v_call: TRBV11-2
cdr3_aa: CASSLVPGPDRYGYTF

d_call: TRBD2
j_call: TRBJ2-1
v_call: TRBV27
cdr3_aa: CASSRPGLGGDEQFF

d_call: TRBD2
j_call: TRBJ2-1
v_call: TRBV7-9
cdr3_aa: CASSPKTGLDEFF

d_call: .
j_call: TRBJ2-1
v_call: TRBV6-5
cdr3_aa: CDSSYGRAYNEQFF

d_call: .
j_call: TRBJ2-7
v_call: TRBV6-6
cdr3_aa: CASSYRSVSSYEQYF

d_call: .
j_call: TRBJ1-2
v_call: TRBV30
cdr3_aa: CAWSQRPEGGYTF

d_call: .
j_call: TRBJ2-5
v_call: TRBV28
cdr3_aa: CASSYRTDNSETQYF

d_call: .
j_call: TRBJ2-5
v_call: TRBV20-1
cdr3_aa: CSARELMETQYF

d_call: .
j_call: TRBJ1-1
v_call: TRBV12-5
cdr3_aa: CASGLSWEGSEAFF